The 12 T cell receptor beta chains given below trace back to one sample, sequenced in a study of cytomegalovirus exposure and HLA in healthy donors. PCR amplification relied on 60 Vbeta primers (plus 13 Jbeta primers). Profiled with immunoSEQ multiplex PCR; TCRdb holds only in-frame clones, not every one. The data show 160,000 or so clones, roughly 75% seen once. What was sequenced was PBMCs. These receptors all stem from a female donor in good health and CMV-seronegative.

J is TRBJ2-1 and V is TRBV4-3, with D perhaps matching TRBD2 (5 bases). Trimming took 0 bases from V and 6 from J, leaving 12 bases between them. Germline V gives CDR1 LGHNA, CDR2 YSLEER. This CDR3 comprises 15 residues. DNA of the CDR3: TGCGCCAGCAGCCAAGATATGGACTTCCCCAATGAGCAGTTCTTC. Translated: CASSQDMDFPNEQFF.

This chain connects TRBV6-1 to TRBJ1-5; TRBD1 agrees at 7 bases. The V segment lost 8 bases and the J segment 2 bases; nucleotides outside the gene matches: 3. The CDR3 is 13 residues long. The V gene's germline CDR1 is MNHNS and CDR2 SASEGT. CDR3 coding DNA: TGTGCCAGCGCAGGACAGGGCAATCAGCCCCAGCATTTT. It yields the protein CASAGQGNQPQHF.

A few counts support this clone. The V call is TRBV15, the J call TRBJ1-6; 10 bases align to TRBD1. This CDR3 spans 13 amino acids. Germline loops: CDR1 LNHNV, CDR2 YYDKDF (reference sequence). The V gene end was trimmed by 8 bases and the J gene end by 10 bases; junction bases not matched to a gene: 5. The CDR3 spells CATGDRGLSPLHF. DNA of the CDR3: TGTGCCACCGGAGACAGGGGGCTATCACCCCTCCACTTT.

V is TRBV25-1 and J is TRBJ2-7, with 9 nucleotides matching TRBD1. Germline V gene data show CDR1 as MGHDK and CDR2 as SYGVNS. CDR3 length: 17 amino acids. After removal of 3 bases from V and 7 bases from J, the junction contained 16 bases not matched to a gene. CDR3 loop: CASSDTPGTGRVGEQYF. The CDR3 nucleotides are TGTGCCAGCAGTGATACCCCCGGGACAGGGCGAGTGGGGGAGCAGTACTTC.

This clone was observed a single time. This chain joins TRBV6-7 and TRBJ1-1; D may be TRBD1 (5 bases). TRBV6-7 is an open reading frame whose function is uncertain. With 2 bases removed from V and 3 bases from J, the gap between germline ends came to 13 bases. The CDR3 totals 15 residues. CDR3 bases: TGTGCCAGCAGTTACGGGGCAGAACTTTACACTGAAGCTTTCTTT. Its protein is CASSYGAELYTEAFF.

V is TRBV7-3 and J is TRBJ1-2, with TRBD1 matching over 7 bases. This CDR3 has 13 amino acids. V lost 4 bases, J lost 8 bases, and 7 bases stayed unmatched. Germline V gene data show CDR1 as SGHTA and CDR2 as FQGTGA. In nucleotides, the CDR3 is TGTGCCAGCAGCTCAAGGACAGGACGCGGCTACACCTTC. It specifies CASSSRTGRGYTF.

The genes are TRBV7-8 and TRBJ1-2; weak D call: TRBD1 (6 bases). The CDR3 contains 12 residues. Trimming removed 0 bases from V and 11 bases from J, with 10 bases in between. Germline CDR1 SGHVS, CDR2 FQNEAQ. CDR3 in amino acids: CASSLAGQIYTF. The CDR3 region has the DNA TGTGCCAGCAGCTTAGCAGGACAGATTTACACCTTC.

The chain couples TRBV6-1 to TRBJ1-1; 7 bases agree with TRBD1. V lost 6 bases and J lost 4; bases outside the gene matches: 8. The CDR3 loop spans 14 amino acids. Germline loops: CDR1 MNHNS, CDR2 SASEGT. CDR3 DNA sequence: TGTGCCAGCAGAACAGGGGCTAAAGGCACTGAAGCTTTCTTT. The encoded protein is CASRTGAKGTEAFF.

The V call is TRBV4-1, the J call TRBJ2-7; 11 nucleotides agree with TRBD2. This CDR3 is built from 16 residues. Germline V gives CDR1 MGHRA, CDR2 YSYEKL. V was clipped by 3 bases and J by 2 bases; unmatched bases: 6. In nucleotides, the CDR3 is TGCGCCAGCAGCCAGGAGGGACTAGCGGCGACCTACGAGCAGTACTTC. Its translation is CASSQEGLAATYEQYF.

This CDR3 reads CASSPQGNGNTIYF. CDR3 in DNA: TGTGCCAGCAGCCCTCAGGGGAACGGAAACACCATATATTTT. The chain couples TRBV6-5 to TRBJ1-3; D is perhaps TRBD1 (6 bases). The CDR3 consists of 14 residues. Germline values: CDR1 MNHEY, CDR2 SVGAGI. V lost 6 bases and J lost 4, with 13 bases in between.

This sequence joins TRBV9 and TRBJ2-1; TRBD1 matches 9 bases. After removal of 3 bases from V and 8 bases from J, the junction contained 6 bases not matched to a gene. The CDR3 consists of 14 residues. Germline V gives CDR1 SGDLS, CDR2 YYNGEE. CDR3 DNA sequence: TGTGCCAGCAGCGGACGGGGACAGGGTGATGAGCAGTTCTTC. Protein sequence: CASSGRGQGDEQFF.

The chain combines TRBV27 with TRBJ2-5; TRBD2 matches 7 bases. Matching the DNA end better, TRBJ2-7 makes the J call doubtful. The V gene's germline CDR1 is MNHEY and CDR2 SMNVEV (reference sequence). The CDR3 loop spans 13 amino acids. CDR3 region: CASSFWGGYEQYF. CDR3 nucleotide sequence: TGTGCCAGCAGTTTTTGGGGGGGCTACGAGCAGTACTTC.